This entry lists 3 T cell receptor beta chains sequenced from one sample in a study of T-cell reconstitution after alpha-beta-depleted transplantation in children (dated by TCRdb to 2016 to 2018). Overall study outcomes, separate from this receptor: Over subsequent months, a decline in hyperexpanded clone frequencies was noted, and after one year, T-cell counts and TCRbeta diversity were mostly ascribed to newly produced T cells.

Their antigen targets remain unknown. Library generation was performed with PCR. For sequencing, an Illumina HiSeq 2500 was employed. TCR libraries were prepared with molecular barcoding, using unique molecular identifiers to normalize TCRbeta repertoire quantification. In TCRdb, the public reads were trimmed at Q25 with fastp and aligned with MiXCR, with productive beta chains retained. Each entry merges the rows of one CDR3 protein and shows their most common DNA and genes. This sample holds about 300,000 distinct CDR3 sequences; less than 9.5% were observed only once. In total, the top ten clones hold 8.5% to 9.5% of the sample. This specimen's treatment or condition label, per the study, means: allogeneic hematopoietic cell transplantation with graft depleted of TCRalphabeta T cells and CD19 B cells. The sample in question was peripheral blood, obtained 360 days after TCRalphabeta/CD19-depleted stem cell transplant. All receptors come from a female patient younger than 10 who had a stem cell transplant for Fanconi anemia, so the T cells may come from the graft donor.

The V and J genes are TRBV14 and TRBJ2-1; TRBD1 or TRBD2 may be the D gene (5 bases each). The CDR3 covers 16 residues. CDR1 is SGHDN and CDR2 is FVKESK in the germline V gene. Trimming pared 1 base from V and 2 bases from J, leaving 12 bases between. In DNA, the CDR3 is TGTGCCAGCAGCCAAGCCCCTGGGGGTACCTACAATGAGCAGTTCTTC. Its protein product is CASSQAPGGTYNEQFF.

There are many counts of this clonotype. The CDR3 nucleotides read TGTGCCAGCAGTGAATATTCCGGGTCCTACACAGATACGCAGTATTTT. Its translation is CASSEYSGSYTDTQYF. The chain uses TRBV25-1 and TRBJ2-3; the D is unclear. Germline V lookup: CDR1 MGHDK, CDR2 SYGVNS. The V end was cut by 0 bases, the J end by 2 bases, with 12 bases between. This CDR3 spans 16 amino acids.

The chain has TRBV7-6 and TRBJ1-1; no clear D. The CDR3 contains 13 residues. Looked up from germline, CDR1 is SGHVS and CDR2 is FNYEAQ. V was pared by 4 bases and J by 6 bases, with 12 bases between. This CDR3 is CASSSRVWAEAFF. The DNA of the CDR3 is TGTGCCAGCAGCTCTAGAGTGTGGGCTGAAGCTTTCTTT.